This T cell receptor beta chain was captured by sequencing in a study of blood T cells in healthy people across ages. General study findings and limits: Versus aged donors, long-lived donors had higher diversity and more naive CD4+ cells.

Together with a sample-barcoded 5' primer, a J-beta primer mix was included in a second PCR lasting about 6 to 12 cycles. Every cDNA was tagged by a template-switch adaptor with 12 random nucleotides. Each sample provided no less than 3 million CDR3-containing paired-end reads. TCRdb re-derived calls from the 5' RACE reads in MiXCR, one entry per CDR3 protein. The repertoire holds over a million distinct CDR3 sequences, with around 42% as singletons. Germline CDR1 and CDR2: KGHSH and LQKENI. CDR3 length equals 17 residues. V lost 0 bases, J lost 3 bases, and 17 bases lay in between. No fewer than 6.5 million PBMCs went into each sample. In regard to this clonotype: What it binds is not known.

The source of this sequence is a woman aged 18-29 years in good health. The gene calls are TRBV18 and TRBJ1-2; D is unclear. Sequencing was performed on blood. The CDR3 sequence: CASSPPVYAADYYGYTF. The DNA for the CDR3 is TGTGCCAGCTCACCACCAGTCTATGCGGCAGATTACTATGGCTACACCTTC.